The 8 T cell receptor beta chains reported below all come from one sample, sequenced in a study of long-term antiretroviral therapy in people with HIV. At the survey level, the v3.0 immunoSEQ assay was run. The protocol was immunoSEQ multiplex PCR, while the TCRdb copy is restricted to in-frame clones and leaves out a portion. Among fewer than 20,000 clones listed, roughly 80% were seen once. The sample here was unsorted PBMCs, taken 0.6 years after starting antiretroviral therapy. All receptors come from a woman aged 18-35 years with HIV.

The chain joins TRBV13 to TRBJ2-2; tentatively, D is TRBD2 (7 bases). Germline loops: CDR1 PRHDT, CDR2 FYEKMQ (reference sequence). The V gene lost 3 bases and the J gene lost 7 bases, with 15 bases spanning the gap. The CDR3 consists of 15 residues. The DNA of the CDR3 is TGTGCCAGCAGCTTCCGGGGGGCGGAGATCGGGGAGCTGTTTTTT. Translated: CASSFRGAEIGELFF.

This clone has a single count. CDR3 sequence: CASSRFSGEETQYF. CDR3 coding DNA: TGTGCCAGCAGCAGATTTAGCGGAGAAGAGACCCAGTACTTC. The chain joins TRBV7-9 to TRBJ2-5, with a tentative D call TRBD2 (6 bases). From germline, CDR1 is SEHNR and CDR2 FQNEAQ (reference sequence). This CDR3 contains 14 residues. Trimming took 5 bases from V and 3 from J, leaving 13 bases between them. The whole variable domain, remainder taken from reference TRBV7-9 and TRBJ2-5, is DTGVSQNPRHKITKRGQNVTFRCDPISEHNRLYWYRQTLGQGPEFLTYFQNEAQLEKSRLLSDRFSAERPKGSFSTLEIQRTEQGDSAMYLCASSRFSGEETQYFGPGTRLLVL.

The CDR3 bases are TGTGCCAGCAGTCGGGGCGGCTTCTTTAGCAATCAGCCCCAGCATTTT. It encodes CASSRGGFFSNQPQHF. The V and J genes are TRBV27 and TRBJ1-5; tentative D call: TRBD1 (5 bases). CDR1 and CDR2 from the germline V gene are MNHEY and SMNVEV (reference sequence). CDR3 size: 16 residues. V lost 5 bases to trimming and J lost 0 bases, with 14 bases between them.

The rearrangement uses TRBV28 and TRBJ1-2; weak D call: TRBD1 (6 bases). Per germline, CDR1 MDHEN and CDR2 SYDVKM. Trimming removed 5 bases from V and 4 bases from J, with 14 bases in between. The CDR3 has 14 amino acids. CDR3 region: CASSPQGFFYGYTF. The CDR3 DNA reads TGTGCCAGCAGTCCGCAGGGGTTTTTCTATGGCTACACCTTC.

This chain uses TRBV2 with TRBJ2-3; 8 bases align to TRBD2. The CDR3 length is 18 residues. V lost 2 bases, J lost 2 bases, and 12 bases stayed unmatched. Germline CDR1 reads SNHLY; CDR2 reads FYNNEI. CDR3 coding DNA: TGTGCCAGCAGTGAATTCCCCAAAACTAGCGGTAACACAGATACGCAGTATTTT. It is translated as CASSEFPKTSGNTDTQYF.

The chain carries TRBV5-6 and TRBJ2-1, with D tentatively TRBD2 (6 bases). V was pared by 0 bases and J by 10 bases, with 8 bases between. Germline V gene data show CDR1 as SGHDT and CDR2 as YYEEEE. The CDR3 is 12 amino acids. CDR3 sequence: CASSLGLGEQFF. The CDR3 DNA reads as TGTGCCAGCAGCTTGGGACTAGGCGAGCAGTTCTTC.

The chain has TRBV27 and TRBJ2-7; TRBD1 agrees at 9 bases. The CDR3 loop spans 16 amino acids. Germline-derived CDR1 and CDR2 are MNHEY and SMNVEV (reference sequence). Trimming cost V 5 bases and J 0 bases; bases outside gene matches: 8. This chain's CDR3 is CASSRFYRGLSYEQYF. In nucleotides, the CDR3 is TGTGCCAGCAGTCGATTCTACAGGGGGCTCTCCTACGAGCAGTACTTC.

The chain carries TRBV5-1 and TRBJ2-1; D gene uncertain. The CDR3 is 16 residues long. CDR1 is SGHRS, CDR2 YFSETQ, per germline. V was trimmed by 0 bases and J by 7 bases, leaving 17 bases between them. As DNA, the CDR3 is TGCGCCAGCAGCTTGGCCGTCTCGGTAGGAAGGAATGAGCAGTTCTTC. Amino acids: CASSLAVSVGRNEQFF.